This T cell receptor beta chain came from a study of OX40 agonist ivuxolimab in advanced cancers. Study summary: Ivuxolimab, an antibody that agonizes OX40 (CD134), was administered to the patients. Mean age approximately 61 years, range about 20 to 79; roughly 82% male. At 0.01 to 10 mg/kg, ivuxolimab was administered intravenously to patients every 2 weeks.

The CDR3 extends over 18 amino acids. With V trimmed by 5 bases and J by 0 bases, 14 bases remained unmatched. Germline CDR1 reads SGHTA; CDR2 reads FQGNSA. Measured with immunoSEQ multiplex PCR; TCRdb has only the in-frame clones, and not every one. The sample gives tens of thousands of clones, about nine tenths of which show up once; less than 9.5% is in the top ten. Findings and limits, study-wide: The average count of expanded clones was higher among CD8+ T cells than among CD4+.

Note on this clone: Its antigen is as yet unknown.

This chain joins TRBV7-2 and TRBJ2-3, with 7 bases matching TRBD2. The sequence came from an adult with an advanced solid tumor such as melanoma, head and neck, liver or kidney cancer. Source: CD4+ or CD8+ T cells sorted from blood, taken in a trial of the OX40 agonist ivuxolimab. This chain's CDR3 is CASSLNPSSGGSTDTQYF. The CDR3 nucleotides are TGTGCCAGCAGCCTAAACCCATCTAGCGGAGGGAGCACAGATACGCAGTATTTT.